A selection of T cell receptor beta chains follows, all from one sample in a study of blood T cell repertoires in COVID-19. Sequencing was performed with immunoSEQ multiplex PCR; in TCRdb, only in-frame clones are kept and a portion is missing. The sample includes approximately 250,000 clones, 86% of them seen just once. The sample comprised peripheral blood. These TCRs come from a man in his thirties or forties with active or convalescent COVID-19. The CDR3 runs from the conserved cysteine through the conserved F or W. Fields, in order: clone size, J gene, D gene, V gene, CDR3 protein, CDR3 DNA. The D gene is left open where the match is weak. A clone size is listed for some rows: how often the clone was seen (once, few, many), or a class if it is expanded.

few | TRBJ2-2 | . | TRBV4-2 | CASSQEPHYGELFF | TGTGCCAGCAGCCAAGAGCCACACTACGGGGAGCTGTTTTTT
. | TRBJ1-2 | . | TRBV30 | CAWSSLGYTF | TGTGCCTGGAGTTCGTTGGGCTACACCTTC
. | TRBJ1-2 | . | TRBV11-3 | CASRRLRGGGNHPYGYTF | TGTGCCAGCAGGCGCCTTAGGGGAGGGGGAAATCACCCTTATGGCTACACCTTC
. | TRBJ2-1 | TRBD2 | TRBV3-1/TRBV3-2 | CASSHYRSGLAGGPTNEQFF | TGTGCCAGCAGCCACTACCGTTCGGGACTAGCGGGGGGACCTACAAATGAGCAGTTCTTC
. | TRBJ1-5 | TRBD1 | TRBV6-2/TRBV6-3 | CASSSDRGAYQPQHF | TGTGCCAGCAGCTCCGACAGGGGGGCCTATCAGCCCCAGCATTTT
. | TRBJ1-2 | . | TRBV27 | CASSPGEASGYTF | TGTGCCAGCAGCCCCGGGGAGGCAAGTGGCTACACCTTC
few | TRBJ1-6 | TRBD1 | TRBV30 | CAGRGQGALFVDSPLHF | TGTGCCGGTAGGGGACAGGGGGCTTTATTCGTAGATTCACCCCTCCACTTT
. | TRBJ2-7 | . | TRBV9 | CASSVGDTEQYF | TGTGCCAGCAGCGTAGGAGACACGGAGCAGTACTTC
once | TRBJ2-6 | . | TRBV5-6 | CASSLLQGGFSGANVLTF | TGTGCCAGCAGCTTGTTACAAGGAGGATTCAGTGGGGCCAACGTCCTGACTTTC
. | TRBJ1-3 | . | TRBV5-1 | CASSATVSGNTIYF | TGCGCCAGCAGCGCGACAGTCTCTGGAAACACCATATATTTT
. | TRBJ1-2 | TRBD1 | TRBV27 | CASSRQQGIGYGYTF | TGTGCCAGCAGCCGGCAACAGGGGATCGGCTATGGCTACACCTTC
. | TRBJ1-1 | . | TRBV29-1 | CSVEGVGGFRDTEAFF | TGCAGCGTTGAAGGGGTTGGCGGGTTTAGGGACACTGAAGCTTTCTTT
. | TRBJ1-1 | TRBD1 | TRBV19 | CASSGQGSTEAFF | TGTGCCAGTAGTGGACAGGGTTCCACTGAAGCTTTCTTT
. | TRBJ1-2 | . | TRBV18 | CASSPRGGVSYGYTF | TGTGCCAGCTCACCCCGCGGGGGCGTCTCCTATGGCTACACCTTC
. | TRBJ1-2 | . | TRBV2 | CASSYNGYTF | TGTGCCAGCAGTTATAATGGCTACACCTTC
. | TRBJ1-1 | . | TRBV30 | CAWSGVSNTEAFF | TGTGCCTGGAGTGGCGTCTCCAACACTGAAGCTTTCTTT
. | TRBJ2-1 | TRBD2 | TRBV4-3 | CASSQGLAIYNEQFF | TGCGCCAGCAGCCAGGGACTAGCGATATACAATGAGCAGTTCTTC
. | TRBJ2-3 | . | TRBV19 | CASSTILGKRIPSDTQYF | TGTGCCAGTAGTACAATCCTGGGTAAGAGGATCCCCTCAGATACGCAGTATTTT
. | TRBJ2-7 | . | TRBV14 | CASSQDYQAYEQYF | TGTGCCAGCAGCCAAGATTACCAGGCCTACGAGCAGTACTTC
. | TRBJ2-2 | . | TRBV9 | CASSLTSSRTGELFF | TGTGCCAGCAGCCTGACTAGTTCGCGGACCGGGGAGCTGTTTTTT
once | TRBJ1-4 | . | TRBV11-2 | CASSFQTTNEKLFF | TGTGCCAGCAGCTTTCAGACAACTAATGAAAAACTGTTTTTT
. | TRBJ2-1 | TRBD1 | TRBV20-1 | CSASHLQQDRGRYDEQFF | TGCAGTGCTAGTCACCTCCAGCAAGACAGGGGGCGTTACGATGAGCAGTTCTTC
. | TRBJ2-3 | . | TRBV10-2 | CASSAGKEDTQYF | TGCGCCAGCAGTGCCGGGAAGGAAGATACGCAGTATTTT
. | TRBJ1-2 | . | TRBV19 | CASSMQTEVNYGYTF | TGTGCCAGTAGTATGCAGACAGAAGTTAACTATGGCTACACCTTC
. | TRBJ2-5 | TRBD1 | TRBV19 | CASIPRGGCQETQYF | TGTGCCAGTATCCCGAGAGGGGGCTGCCAAGAGACCCAGTACTTC
. | TRBJ1-1 | . | TRBV5-6 | CASSPRVNTEAFF | TGTGCCAGCAGCCCTCGGGTAAACACTGAAGCTTTCTTT
. | TRBJ2-7 | TRBD2 | TRBV27 | CASSLDGLAGLEQYF | TGTGCCAGCAGTTTGGACGGGTTAGCGGGGCTCGAGCAGTACTTC
. | TRBJ2-5 | . | TRBV7-2 | CASSPRDNFGETQYF | TGTGCCAGCAGCCCCCGGGACAACTTCGGGGAGACCCAGTACTTC
. | TRBJ2-5 | TRBD2 | TRBV7-2 | CASSRGVASGAQYF | TGTGCCAGCAGCCGCGGCGTCGCTAGCGGGGCCCAGTACTTC
. | TRBJ2-1 | TRBD1 | TRBV9 | CASSVGDSTYNEQFF | TGTGCCAGCAGCGTAGGGGACAGCACCTACAATGAGCAGTTCTTC
. | TRBJ1-2 | . | TRBV19 | CASSTKWATADFYGYTF | TGTGCCAGTAGTACCAAATGGGCGACGGCCGATTTCTATGGCTACACCTTC
once | TRBJ1-2 | TRBD1 | TRBV30 | CAWSGDRGFYGYTF | TGTGCCTGGAGTGGGGACAGGGGGTTCTATGGCTACACCTTC
. | TRBJ2-7 | TRBD1 | TRBV18 | CASSQGTGSLYEQYF | TGTGCCAGCTCACAGGGGACAGGGAGCTTGTATGAGCAGTACTTC
. | TRBJ2-1 | TRBD2 | TRBV10-1 | CASSESVLAGGNEQFF | TGCGCCAGCAGTGAGTCTGTACTAGCGGGGGGAAATGAGCAGTTCTTC
. | TRBJ2-3 | TRBD2 | TRBV5-1 | CASGAGGLVDTQYF | TGCGCCAGCGGAGCGGGGGGGCTCGTGGATACGCAGTATTTT
. | TRBJ2-1 | TRBD2 | TRBV27 | CASSERGPNNEQFF | TGTGCCAGCAGCGAGCGGGGGCCTAACAATGAGCAGTTCTTC
. | TRBJ2-5 | . | TRBV14 | CASSRRQETQYF | TGTGCCAGCAGCCGGAGACAAGAGACCCAGTACTTC
. | TRBJ1-2 | . | TRBV12-3/TRBV12-4 | CASSLLRGGYTF | TGTGCCAGCAGTTTACTTCGGGGTGGCTACACCTTC
. | TRBJ1-2 | . | TRBV27 | CASSFGGAGDGYTF | TGTGCCAGCAGTTTTGGGGGGGCTGGGGATGGCTACACCTTC
. | TRBJ1-4 | . | TRBV21-1 | CASSKAPGGNNEKLFF | TGTGCCAGCAGCAAAGCCCCGGGGGGCAATAATGAAAAACTGTTTTTT
few | TRBJ1-5 | . | TRBV6-5 | CASKGNQPQHF | TGTGCCAGCAAGGGGAATCAGCCCCAGCATTTT
. | TRBJ2-7 | TRBD2 | TRBV27 | CASSLGTSGAYEQYF | TGTGCCAGCAGTTTGGGCACTAGCGGTGCCTACGAGCAGTACTTC
. | TRBJ2-7 | TRBD1 | TRBV7-6 | CASSLEATGAYHEQYF | TGTGCCAGCAGCTTAGAGGCGACAGGGGCCTACCACGAGCAGTACTTC
. | TRBJ2-2 | TRBD2 | TRBV7-2 | CASRIAGATGELFF | TGTGCCAGCAGAATAGCGGGGGCTACCGGGGAGCTGTTTTTT
. | TRBJ1-1 | . | TRBV9 | CASSAQTDSTEAFF | TGTGCCAGCAGCGCACAAACGGACAGCACTGAAGCTTTCTTT
. | TRBJ1-4 | . | TRBV6-2/TRBV6-3 | CASSYSEGLTEKLFF | TGTGCCAGCAGTTACTCGGAGGGACTTACTGAAAAACTGTTTTTT